This TCR beta chain was identified during a study of T cells in Graves' hyperthyroidism and ophthalmopathy. General study findings and limits: With a median lead of about six months before onset, the model predicted ophthalmopathy.

The V and J ends lost 3 bases and 8 bases respectively, with 13 bases between them. Germline V CDR1 and CDR2: SGHDN, FVKESK. There are 14 residues in the CDR3. Worth noting for this clonotype: Its antigen is still unknown.

Using RNA transcripts as the source, TCR beta CDR3 regions were amplified. The HTBI primer set drove a first-round RT-PCR of the TCR CDR3. TCRdb redid the calling of the multiplex PCR reads with MiXCR, one entry per CDR3 protein. Among around 580,000 distinct CDR3 sequences listed, 15% to 20% were seen once. Out of approximately 10 ml of fresh peripheral blood came the PBMCs. J is TRBJ1-4 and V is TRBV14; D might be TRBD1 (5 bases). This TCR was sampled from a woman between 18 and 29 years old with Graves' hyperthyroidism. Source material: blood. CDR3 in DNA: TGTGCCAGCAGCCACAGGGTTAAGGCGGAAAAACTGTTTTTT. As protein: CASSHRVKAEKLFF.